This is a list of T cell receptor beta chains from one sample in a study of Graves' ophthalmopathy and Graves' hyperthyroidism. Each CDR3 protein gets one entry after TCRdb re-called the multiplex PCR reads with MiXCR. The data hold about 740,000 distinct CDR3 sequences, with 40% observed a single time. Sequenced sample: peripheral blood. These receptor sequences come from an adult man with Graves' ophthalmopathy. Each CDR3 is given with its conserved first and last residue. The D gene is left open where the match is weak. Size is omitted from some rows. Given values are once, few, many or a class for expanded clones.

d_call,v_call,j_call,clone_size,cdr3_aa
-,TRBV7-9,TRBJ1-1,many,CASSPGGRGPEAFF
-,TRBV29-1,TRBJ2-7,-,CSGTGQLYEQYF
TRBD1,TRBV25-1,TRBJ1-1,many,CASSARPARQGRIGRNTEAFF
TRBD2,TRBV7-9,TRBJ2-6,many,CASNNGGTGANVLTF
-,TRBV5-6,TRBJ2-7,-,CASSLSGDYEQYF
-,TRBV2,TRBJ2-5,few,CASSVGRSNQPQYF
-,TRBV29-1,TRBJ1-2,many,CSVPTGSYGYTF
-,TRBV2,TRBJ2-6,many,CASSETLGANVLTF
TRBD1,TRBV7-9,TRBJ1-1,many,CASSPRQGRLNTEAFF
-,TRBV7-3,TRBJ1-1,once,CASSLTGGGVTEAFF